These 24 T cell receptor beta chains came from one sample sequenced in a study of T-cell reconstitution after alpha-beta-depleted transplantation in children. As it was prepared, the TCRbeta library received unique molecular identifiers. Via MiXCR, TCRdb re-called the PCR reads, giving one row per CDR3 protein. The top ten clones hold 6% to 8.5% of a sample with about 17,000 distinct CDR3 sequences, approximately 4.9% of them seen once. The input for sequencing was PBMCs, taken before TCRalphabeta/CD19-depleted stem cell transplant. The source is a boy younger than 18 with acute lymphoblastic leukemia, due to receive a stem cell transplant.

In this sample, this clonotype turned up many times. V is TRBV19 and J is TRBJ2-7; D may correspond to TRBD1 or TRBD2 (7 bases each). The CDR3 length is 15 residues. V gave up 5 bases and J gave up 3 bases, with 17 bases separating them. CDR1 is LNHDA, CDR2 SQIVND, per germline (reference sequence). The DNA for the CDR3 is TGTGCCAGTAGTGCAGCAGGGGGGGCTTACTACGAGCAGTACTTC. It encodes CASSAAGGAYYEQYF.

This clonotype was counted ten times or more. The chain joins TRBV19 to TRBJ2-7; 7 bases are a match to TRBD2. Germline lookup yields CDR1 LNHDA and CDR2 SQIVND (reference sequence). CDR3 length: 12 amino acids. V trimming: 6 bases; J trimming: 5 bases; junction bases outside the gene matches: 4. The CDR3, as DNA: TGTGCCAGTAGGGGGACTACCAACGAGCAGTACTTC. Its protein is CASRGTTNEQYF.

This clonotype counts as medium-sized. The chain has TRBV29-1 and TRBJ2-7; possible D gene TRBD2, 5 bases. V shed 2 bases and J shed 2 bases, with 19 bases lying between them. The CDR3 extends over 16 amino acids. Germline V CDR1 and CDR2: SQVTM, ANQGSEA. CDR3 in DNA: TGCAGCGTTGAATCCCTGGTCCGGGGTTTAACCTACGAGCAGTACTTC. Its translation is CSVESLVRGLTYEQYF.

This clonotype has ten or more counts. The chain uses TRBV7-9 and TRBJ1-5; D might be TRBD1 (5 bases). CDR1 is SEHNR, CDR2 FQNEAQ, per germline (reference sequence). The CDR3 contains 15 residues. V lost 3 bases and J lost 4, with 13 bases in between. The CDR3 DNA reads TGTGCCAGCAGCTTGGGGACGGGCCGTAATCAGCCCCAGCATTTT. Amino acid sequence: CASSLGTGRNQPQHF.

The V call is TRBV2, the J call TRBJ2-3; D may be TRBD2 (5 bases). The germline V gene encodes CDR1 SNHLY and CDR2 FYNNEI. There are 15 residues in the CDR3. The CDR3 protein is CTIRLQTGSTDTQYF. Here the CDR3 DNA reads TGTACCATCAGACTCCAGACGGGGAGCACAGATACGCAGTATTTT. The full variable domain, rest sourced from reference TRBV2 and TRBJ2-3, is EPEVTQTPSHQVTQMGQEVILRCVPISNHLYFYWYRQILGQKVEFLVSFYNNEISEKSEIFDDQFSVERPDGSNFTLKIRSTKLEDSAMYFCTIRLQTGSTDTQYFGPGTRLTVL.

This clonotype was recorded a few times. The V gene is TRBV5-5, the J gene TRBJ2-3; 10 bases match TRBD2. CDR3 length equals 16 residues. Germline loops: CDR1 SGHKS, CDR2 YYEKEE (reference sequence). V shed 9 bases and J 2 bases; nucleotides not matched to a gene: 12. CDR3 region: CAMSSSTSGSTDTQYF. CDR3 DNA sequence: TGTGCCATGAGCTCTTCGACTAGCGGGTCCACAGATACGCAGTATTTT.

By share, this clonotype counts as medium-sized. J is TRBJ2-3 and V is TRBV29-1, with 7 bases fitting TRBD2. Per germline, CDR1 SQVTM and CDR2 ANQGSEA. After removal of 5 bases from V and 0 bases from J, the junction contained 8 bases not matched to a gene. This CDR3 region has 15 residues. This chain's CDR3 is CSVPRTRLSTDTQYF. CDR3 DNA: TGCAGCGTTCCCCGGACTAGGTTGAGCACAGATACGCAGTATTTT.

This clonotype has at least ten counts. The chain links TRBV2 to TRBJ2-1; 7 bases map to TRBD1. The length of the CDR3 is 16 residues. Germline CDR1 SNHLY, CDR2 FYNNEI. Trimming took 6 bases from V and 5 from J; bases not matched to a gene: 13. CDR3 residues: CASRVLTGVKDNEQFF. DNA of the CDR3: TGTGCCAGCAGAGTTTTAACAGGGGTGAAGGACAATGAGCAGTTCTTC.

The sample holds many counts of this clonotype. This chain joins TRBV5-6 and TRBJ1-1, with D unresolved. The CDR3 length is 13 residues. Trimming took off 5 bases at V and 0 bases at J, with 8 bases between the two ends. Germline V gene data show CDR1 as SGHDT and CDR2 as YYEEEE. The CDR3 is CASRTSMNTEAFF. The DNA for the CDR3 is TGTGCCAGCAGAACCAGTATGAACACTGAAGCTTTCTTT.

This clonotype is judged medium-sized (0.01 to 0.1%). The chain joins TRBV12-3 or TRBV12-4 to TRBJ2-5; TRBD1 aligns across 8 bases. V shed 4 bases, J shed 1 base, and the junction held 2 bases outside the gene matches. This CDR3 spans 14 amino acids. CDR3 amino acids: CASSSGQGQETQYF. The CDR3, as DNA: TGTGCCAGCAGTTCCGGACAGGGCCAAGAGACCCAGTACTTC.

This clonotype came up many times. The rearrangement uses TRBV25-1 and TRBJ1-1, with 8 positions matching TRBD1. The CDR3 has 13 amino acids. The V gene's germline CDR1 is MGHDK and CDR2 SYGVNS. V lost 6 bases and J lost 4; bases outside the gene matches: 4. CDR3 sequence: CASRETGGTEAFF. CDR3 DNA sequence: TGTGCCAGCAGAGAAACAGGGGGCACTGAAGCTTTCTTT.

Ten or more counts support this clonotype. The chain joins TRBV20-1 to TRBJ1-1; no clear D. Germline V lookup: CDR1 DFQATT, CDR2 SNEGSKA (reference sequence). The CDR3 extends over 13 amino acids. V dropped 3 bases and J dropped 1 base, with 9 bases sitting between them. The CDR3 protein is CSASFGWNTEAFF. In nucleotides, the CDR3 is TGCAGTGCTAGTTTTGGCTGGAACACTGAAGCTTTCTTT.

At least ten counts were recorded for this clonotype. The chain links TRBV18 to TRBJ2-7, with D unclear. The CDR3 extends over 15 amino acids. Germline-derived CDR1 and CDR2 are KGHSH and LQKENI. Trimming stripped 3 bases from V and 1 base from J, with 13 bases between. Here the CDR3 reads CASSPSHIRSYEQYF. Written as DNA, the CDR3 is TGTGCCAGCTCACCGAGTCATATACGGTCCTACGAGCAGTACTTC.

This clonotype was counted many times. The chain carries TRBV6-5 and TRBJ2-3; no clear D gene. Germline V CDR1 and CDR2: MNHEY, SVGAGI. The ends were cut back, 0 bases at V and 4 bases at J, with 11 bases in the middle. This CDR3 is 15 amino acids long. The CDR3 loop reads CASSYSMAASDTQYF. The CDR3 nucleotides are TGTGCCAGCAGTTACTCGATGGCAGCCTCAGATACGCAGTATTTT.

This clonotype occurred many times. The chain employs TRBV7-2 and TRBJ1-5, with D possibly being TRBD1 (6 bases). The CDR3 covers 12 residues. V dropped 5 bases and J dropped 11 bases, with 13 bases sitting between them. Germline V lookup: CDR1 SGHTA, CDR2 FQGNSA. The CDR3 DNA reads as TGTGCCAGCAGCCAAAATACAGGGTCCCAGCATTTT. Translating it yields CASSQNTGSQHF.

In its sample, this clonotype was seen many times. The genes are TRBV18 and TRBJ1-5; D gene unclear. CDR1 is KGHSH, CDR2 LQKENI, per germline. V dropped 8 bases and J dropped 2 bases, with 10 bases sitting between them. The CDR3 has 13 amino acids. As DNA, the CDR3 is TGTGCCAGCCGGACGGAGGGCAATCAGCCCCAGCATTTT. Encoded protein: CASRTEGNQPQHF.

This clonotype was detected many times. V usage is TRBV6-2 or TRBV6-3 and J usage is TRBJ2-3; D unclear. Per germline, CDR1 MNHEY and CDR2 SVGEGT. Trimming shortened V by 6 bases and J by 7 bases, and 8 bases separated the two germline ends. The CDR3 spans 11 residues. CDR3 nucleotides: TGTGCCAGCAGCCTCGGGTATACGCAGTATTTT. Its protein product is CASSLGYTQYF.

The V call is TRBV6-1, the J call TRBJ2-4; a weak D match, TRBD2 (5 bases). V was pared by 7 bases and J by 1 base, with 17 bases between. The length of the CDR3 is 16 residues. Germline V lookup: CDR1 MNHNS, CDR2 SASEGT. This CDR3 is CASILNRGNAKNIQYF. The CDR3 region has the DNA TGTGCCAGCATACTAAACCGGGGAAACGCCAAAAACATTCAGTACTTC.

This clonotype occurred many times. The chain couples TRBV12-3 or TRBV12-4 to TRBJ2-3, with TRBD2 matching 8 bases. Unmatched junction bases numbered 10, after V lost 4 bases and J lost 4 bases. The CDR3 loop spans 16 amino acids. CDR3 nucleotides: TGTGCCAGCAGTTCCAATCCGGGAGGGCCGTCAGATACGCAGTATTTT. Amino acids: CASSSNPGGPSDTQYF.

This clonotype was detected many times. The J gene is TRBJ2-3, the V gene TRBV5-1; 8 positions match TRBD1. Germline CDR1 SGHRS, CDR2 YFSETQ. Germline trimming cut 4 bases from V and 8 bases from J; bases unmatched to any gene: 12. The CDR3 runs to 15 residues. CDR3 DNA: TGCGCCAGCAGCACGTCGGACAGGGTGAGGGTTACGCAGTATTTT. Translation: CASSTSDRVRVTQYF.

This clonotype was detected ten times or more. The chain uses TRBV25-1 and TRBJ2-2, with TRBD1 matching over 9 bases. This CDR3 spans 16 amino acids. V shed 5 bases, J shed 4 bases, and the junction held 8 bases outside the gene matches. The germline V gene has CDR1 MGHDK and CDR2 SYGVNS. In nucleotides, the CDR3 is TGTGCCAGCAGTCCTAGGGGGACAGGGATCACCGGGGAGCTGTTTTTT. Translated: CASSPRGTGITGELFF.

This clonotype was seen many times. The chain employs TRBV4-1 and TRBJ1-6; D might be TRBD1 (6 bases). The CDR3 runs 15 residues. Trimming removed 0 bases from V and 8 bases from J, with 11 bases in between. The V gene's germline CDR1 is MGHRA and CDR2 YSYEKL. DNA of the CDR3: TGCGCCAGCAGCCAAGAAAACAGGGCGTATTCACCCCTCCACTTT. Residues: CASSQENRAYSPLHF.

This clonotype has a count of ten or more. The chain uses TRBV11-3 and TRBJ2-5; D call uncertain. Trimming left V 7 bases short and J 4 bases short, with 13 bases between. The CDR3 sequence is 13 residues long. The germline V gene encodes CDR1 SGHNT and CDR2 YENEEA. The CDR3 region has the DNA TGTGCCAGCACCATCCCCCCGGGAGAGACCCAGTACTTC. Protein sequence: CASTIPPGETQYF.

This clonotype was counted many times. The chain uses TRBV11-2 and TRBJ2-7; D is ambiguous. Germline V gene data show CDR1 as SGHAT and CDR2 as FQNNGV. V lost 2 bases to trimming and J lost 0 bases, with 20 bases between them. This CDR3 spans 18 amino acids. This CDR3 is CASSLQPRSAAYSYEQYF. The CDR3 DNA reads TGTGCCAGCAGCTTACAACCCCGGTCGGCAGCGTACTCCTACGAGCAGTACTTC. Full variable domain (missing parts from reference TRBV11-2 and TRBJ2-7): EAGVAQSPRYKIIEKRQSVAFWCNPISGHATLYWYQQILGQGPKLLIQFQNNGVVDDSQLPKDRFSAERLKGVDSTLKIQPAKLEDSAVYLCASSLQPRSAAYSYEQYFGPGTRLTVT.